These 21 T cell receptor beta chains came from one sample sequenced in a study of T cell responses to AZD1222 COVID-19 vaccine. Sequenced by immunoSEQ multiplex PCR; TCRdb stores in-frame clones only, minus some. The sample holds 100,000 or so clones, about 88% seen once. The source was peripheral blood, collected on day 0 of AZD1222 vaccination. All receptors derive from an adult in good health.

This chain uses TRBV27 with TRBJ1-4; 7 nucleotides line up with TRBD1. The V gene's germline CDR1 is MNHEY and CDR2 SMNVEV (reference sequence). This CDR3 has 15 residues. V lost 0 bases to trimming and J lost 8 bases; unmatched junction nucleotides: 6. This CDR3 reads CASSLSTGLGEKLFF. DNA of the CDR3: TGTGCCAGCAGTTTATCGACAGGGCTAGGGGAAAAACTGTTTTTT.

The chain uses TRBV18 and TRBJ2-3; D is uncertain. CDR3 length: 16 amino acids. V dropped 5 bases and J dropped 2 bases, with 17 bases sitting between them. Germline CDR1 and CDR2: KGHSH and LQKENI. The DNA for the CDR3 is TGTGCCAGCTCAGCCTTTGTTGGGCAGTACACAGATACGCAGTATTTT. It translates to CASSAFVGQYTDTQYF.

This chain joins TRBV20-1 and TRBJ2-7; D is ambiguous. The CDR3 spans 12 residues. The V gene lost 3 bases and the J gene lost 3 bases, with 9 bases spanning the gap. Germline values: CDR1 DFQATT, CDR2 SNEGSKA (reference sequence). The CDR3 region is CSASPQFYEQYF. Written as DNA, the CDR3 is TGCAGTGCTAGTCCCCAATTCTACGAGCAGTACTTC.

V usage is TRBV11-1 and J usage is TRBJ2-7; TRBD2 matches 11 bases. V trimming: 4 bases; J trimming: 5 bases; junction bases outside the gene matches: 7. The germline CDR1 and CDR2 sequences are SGHAT and FQDESV (reference sequence). This CDR3 region has 15 residues. In DNA, the CDR3 is TGTGCCAGCAGCTCGCGAACTAGCGGGGGCAACGAGCAGTACTTC. Residues: CASSSRTSGGNEQYF.

In DNA form, the CDR3 reads TGTGCCAGCAGCCAAGAGGACGGCAGCACAGATACGCAGTATTTT. Encoded protein: CASSQEDGSTDTQYF. This chain connects TRBV4-2 to TRBJ2-3; D remains unclear. Looked up from germline, CDR1 is LGHNA and CDR2 is YNFKEQ. Trimming removed 0 bases from V and 0 bases from J, with 7 bases in between. The CDR3 extends over 15 amino acids.

The chain has TRBV9 and TRBJ1-2, with 7 bases lining up with TRBD1. V lost 0 bases, J lost 4 bases, and 9 bases stayed unmatched. CDR3 size: 16 residues. The V gene's germline CDR1 is SGDLS and CDR2 YYNGEE. CDR3 sequence (DNA): TGTGCCAGCAGCGTAGTCGAGGGGGCAGGCGGCTATGGCTACACCTTC. This sequence encodes CASSVVEGAGGYGYTF.

The genes are TRBV15 and TRBJ2-1, with D perhaps given as TRBD1 or TRBD2 (6 bases each). Germline V gene lookup returns CDR1 LNHNV and CDR2 YYDKDF (reference sequence). Between the trimmed V and J ends, which lost 3 bases and 9 bases, there was a span of 21 bases. The CDR3 runs 16 residues. CDR3 coding DNA: TGTGCCACCAGCAGCCCTCGAGGGGGGTTAGGCGCTGAGCAGTTCTTC. Translating it yields CATSSPRGGLGAEQFF. Complete variable domain (other parts from reference TRBV15 and TRBJ2-1): DAMVIQNPRYQVTQFGKPVTLSCSQTLNHNVMYWYQQKSSQAPKLLFHYYDKDFNNEADTPDNFQSRRPNTSFCFLDIRSPGLGDTAMYLCATSSPRGGLGAEQFFGPGTRLTVL.

The chain combines TRBV19 with TRBJ1-5; TRBD1 matches 8 bases. CDR3 length: 15 residues. With V trimmed by 0 bases and J by 7 bases, 5 bases remained unmatched. Per the germline V gene, CDR1 is LNHDA and CDR2 is SQIVND (reference sequence). CDR3 region: CASSIEQGGGQPQHF. In DNA form, the CDR3 reads TGTGCCAGTAGTATAGAACAGGGGGGAGGCCAGCCCCAGCATTTT.

The chain employs TRBV19 and TRBJ2-1; the D is unclear. The V and J ends lost 5 bases and 4 bases respectively, with 9 bases between them. The CDR3 sequence is 13 residues long. Per germline, CDR1 LNHDA and CDR2 SQIVND (reference sequence). The CDR3 DNA reads as TGTGCCAGTAGTGCCGGGTCATACAATGAGCAGTTCTTC. Its protein is CASSAGSYNEQFF.

The V gene is TRBV19, the J gene TRBJ1-1, with no clear D. The V and J ends lost 5 bases and 1 base respectively, with 8 bases between them. This CDR3 is built from 13 residues. Germline V gives CDR1 LNHDA, CDR2 SQIVND (reference sequence). The CDR3 DNA sequence: TGTGCCAGTAGTCAACTCGGGAACACTGAAGCTTTCTTT. Translating gives CASSQLGNTEAFF.

The V call is TRBV4-1, the J call TRBJ2-4, with 7 bases fitting TRBD1. Germline CDR1 and CDR2: MGHRA and YSYEKL. This CDR3 comprises 14 residues. J was trimmed by 8 bases and V by 3 bases; bases with no gene match: 7. CDR3 sequence: CASSQGDSWDIQYF. The CDR3 coding sequence is TGCGCCAGCAGCCAGGGGGACAGTTGGGACATTCAGTACTTC.

This clone has only one observation. The rearrangement uses TRBV4-2 and TRBJ2-3; 7 bases fit TRBD2. This CDR3 spans 13 amino acids. CDR1 and CDR2 from the germline V gene are LGHNA and YNFKEQ. The V gene end was trimmed by 0 bases and the J gene end by 7 bases; junction bases not matched to a gene: 1. Written as DNA, the CDR3 is TGTGCCAGCAGCCAAGAAGCGGGGTATACGCAGTATTTT. Translated, it gives CASSQEAGYTQYF.

V and J are TRBV6-2 or TRBV6-3 and TRBJ2-7; TRBD1 aligns across 8 bases. The germline CDR1 and CDR2 sequences are MNHEY and SVGEGT. This CDR3 region has 16 residues. The J segment lost 4 bases and the V segment lost 1 base, leaving 9 bases of the junction unmatched. In DNA, the CDR3 is TGTGCCAGCAGTTACTTGCTGGGGACAGGTGAATACGAGCAGTACTTC. The encoded protein is CASSYLLGTGEYEQYF.

The chain recombines TRBV9 with TRBJ1-4, with unresolved D. The CDR3 has 16 residues. V was cut by 0 bases and J by 0 bases, with 9 bases left in between. CDR1 and CDR2 from the germline V gene are SGDLS and YYNGEE. CDR3 sequence (DNA): TGTGCCAGCAGCGTAGGCGAGGGCTCAACTAATGAAAAACTGTTTTTT. This encodes CASSVGEGSTNEKLFF.

The chain employs TRBV28 and TRBJ1-2; 10 bases match TRBD1. The ends lost 6 bases at V and 3 bases at J; junction bases unmatched: 4. This CDR3 is 14 amino acids long. Germline V gene lookup returns CDR1 MDHEN and CDR2 SYDVKM. The CDR3 reads CASRGTGADYGYTF. The CDR3, as DNA: TGTGCCAGCAGGGGGACAGGGGCGGACTATGGCTACACCTTC.

The genes are TRBV7-2 and TRBJ2-7; a possible D gene is TRBD1 (6 bases). CDR1 and CDR2 from the germline V gene are SGHTA and FQGNSA. V gave up 3 bases and J gave up 4 bases, with 13 bases separating them. The CDR3 extends over 14 amino acids. The CDR3 protein is CASSLDRGGYEQYF. CDR3 bases: TGTGCCAGCAGCTTGGACAGAGGGGGTTACGAGCAGTACTTC.

The J gene is TRBJ1-1, the V gene TRBV28; no reliable D call. The CDR3 has 15 amino acids. CDR1 MDHEN and CDR2 SYDVKM come from the germline V gene. V was pared by 1 base and J by 5 bases, with 14 bases between. CDR3 in amino acids: CASSLFEQERTEAFF. The CDR3 coding sequence is TGTGCCAGCAGTTTATTTGAGCAGGAGAGGACTGAAGCTTTCTTT.

This chain links TRBV6-5 with TRBJ1-1; tentative D call: TRBD1 (5 bases). V was shortened by 8 bases and J by 4 bases, with 11 bases between the two germline ends. Germline assignment: CDR1 MNHEY and CDR2 SVGAGI. This CDR3 has 12 amino acids. As DNA, the CDR3 is TGTGCCAGCGAGGTGGGGCTCACTGAAGCTTTCTTT. Translating gives CASEVGLTEAFF.

This rearrangement joins TRBV13 to TRBJ1-2; possibly TRBD1 for D (6 bases). The CDR3 is made up of 15 amino acids. Trimming took off 5 bases at V and 3 bases at J, with 16 bases between the two ends. Germline CDR1 PRHDT, CDR2 FYEKMQ (reference sequence). The CDR3 loop reads CASSLPGGRHYGYTF. In DNA form, the CDR3 reads TGTGCCAGCAGCCTCCCCGGGGGGCGCCACTATGGCTACACCTTC.

The rearrangement uses TRBV5-1 and TRBJ2-7, with unresolved D. Trimming left V 0 bases short and J 4 bases short, with 8 bases between. In germline, CDR1 is SGHRS, CDR2 YFSETQ. CDR3 size: 13 residues. CDR3 in DNA: TGCGCCAGCAGCTTGGGCAAAGGGTACGAGCAGTACTTC. This sequence encodes CASSLGKGYEQYF.

CDR3 in amino acids: CASSFIGAGGYTF. CDR3 nucleotide sequence: TGTGCCAGCAGCTTTATCGGGGCCGGCGGCTACACCTTC. The J gene is TRBJ1-2, the V gene TRBV5-6; D is possibly TRBD1 (5 bases). V dropped 2 bases and J dropped 8 bases, with 13 bases sitting between them. CDR3 length: 13 residues. From germline, CDR1 is SGHDT and CDR2 YYEEEE. Drawing the rest from reference TRBV5-6 and TRBJ1-2, the complete variable domain is DAGVTQSPTHLIKTRGQQVTLRCSPKSGHDTVSWYQQALGQGPQFIFQYYEEEERQRGNFPDRFSGHQFPNYSSELNVNALLLGDSALYLCASSFIGAGGYTFGSGTRLTVV.